A selection of T cell receptor beta chains follows, all from one sample in a study of T cell responses to AZD1222 COVID-19 vaccine. The method was immunoSEQ multiplex PCR; TCRdb's version includes in-frame clones alone and lacks a portion of them. The table has 100,000 to 150,000 clones, approximately 91% seen once; the top ten hold around 0.99%. Sample: peripheral blood, taken 28 days after the second AZD1222 dose. These TCRs come from an adult who received the AZD1222 COVID-19 vaccine. The CDR3 runs from the conserved cysteine through the conserved F or W. Each record gives: J gene, D gene, V gene, clone size, CDR3 DNA, CDR3 protein. A D gene is named only where the DNA matches it firmly. Only part of the rows carry a size: once, few, many, or a class if the clone is expanded.

j_call: TRBJ2-1; d_call: -; v_call: TRBV9; clone_size: -; cdr3_nt: TGTGCCAGCAGCGTAGGGGGCGGCTCCTACAATGAGCAGTTCTTC; cdr3_aa: CASSVGGGSYNEQFF
j_call: TRBJ1-5; d_call: -; v_call: TRBV7-9; clone_size: -; cdr3_nt: TGTGCCAGCAGCTTAGCGCAGGGACCCCAGCCCCAGCATTTT; cdr3_aa: CASSLAQGPQPQHF
j_call: TRBJ2-3; d_call: TRBD2; v_call: TRBV19; clone_size: once; cdr3_nt: TGTGCCAGTAGTCCAATCGGGACTAGCGGGACAGATACGCAGTATTTT; cdr3_aa: CASSPIGTSGTDTQYF
j_call: TRBJ2-3; d_call: TRBD2; v_call: TRBV7-3; clone_size: -; cdr3_nt: TGTGCCAGCAGCTCCCGAGGGCGGGAGTTCACAGATACGCAGTATTTT; cdr3_aa: CASSSRGREFTDTQYF
j_call: TRBJ1-2; d_call: TRBD1; v_call: TRBV18; clone_size: -; cdr3_nt: TGTGCCAGCTCACCCGGGACAGGGGGCTGGGGCTACACCTTC; cdr3_aa: CASSPGTGGWGYTF
j_call: TRBJ1-2; d_call: -; v_call: TRBV5-1; clone_size: -; cdr3_nt: TGCGCCAGCAGCTTGGAAGGGAATAACTATGGCTACACCTTC; cdr3_aa: CASSLEGNNYGYTF
j_call: TRBJ1-6; d_call: -; v_call: TRBV2; clone_size: -; cdr3_nt: TGTGCCAGCACTACGCTCAATTCACCCCTCCACTTT; cdr3_aa: CASTTLNSPLHF
j_call: TRBJ1-1; d_call: -; v_call: TRBV19; clone_size: -; cdr3_nt: TGTGCCAGTAGGGGACTTCTTGGGAACACTGAAGCTTTCTTT; cdr3_aa: CASRGLLGNTEAFF
j_call: TRBJ2-7; d_call: -; v_call: TRBV3-1/TRBV3-2; clone_size: -; cdr3_nt: TGTGCCAGCAGCCAATCTCCAGGCAGGGGGGAACTCGAGCAGTACTTC; cdr3_aa: CASSQSPGRGELEQYF
j_call: TRBJ1-5; d_call: -; v_call: TRBV11-3; clone_size: -; cdr3_nt: TGTGCCAGAAACGGTAAAACAGGGAAAACAAGCAATCAGCCCCAGCATTTT; cdr3_aa: CARNGKTGKTSNQPQHF
j_call: TRBJ2-1; d_call: TRBD2; v_call: TRBV9; clone_size: -; cdr3_nt: TGTGCCAGCAGCGTAAACCCCGACGGGCGGGGACTAGCGGGACCCTACAATGAGCAGTTCTTC; cdr3_aa: CASSVNPDGRGLAGPYNEQFF
j_call: TRBJ2-1; d_call: TRBD1; v_call: TRBV7-9; clone_size: -; cdr3_nt: TGTGCCAGCAGCGGCAGCGACAGGGACAATGAGCAGTTCTTC; cdr3_aa: CASSGSDRDNEQFF
j_call: TRBJ1-1; d_call: -; v_call: TRBV3-1/TRBV3-2; clone_size: -; cdr3_nt: TGTGCCAGCAGCCTCGGGGAGGGCGACACTGAAGCTTTCTTT; cdr3_aa: CASSLGEGDTEAFF
j_call: TRBJ1-6; d_call: -; v_call: TRBV27; clone_size: -; cdr3_nt: TGTGCCAGCAGCCGAACGCGGGGTTCACCCCTCCACTTT; cdr3_aa: CASSRTRGSPLHF
j_call: TRBJ2-1; d_call: TRBD2; v_call: TRBV9; clone_size: -; cdr3_nt: TGTGCCAGCAGCCCGCCGGGACTAGCGGGAAATGAGCAGTTCTTC; cdr3_aa: CASSPPGLAGNEQFF
j_call: TRBJ1-1; d_call: -; v_call: TRBV7-9; clone_size: -; cdr3_nt: TGTGCCAGCAGCTTTCAGGGGAACACTGAAGCTTTCTTT; cdr3_aa: CASSFQGNTEAFF
j_call: TRBJ2-7; d_call: -; v_call: TRBV28; clone_size: -; cdr3_nt: TGTGCCAGCAGTACTAGTTGGGTGAGGGAGCAGTACTTC; cdr3_aa: CASSTSWVREQYF
j_call: TRBJ2-6; d_call: TRBD1; v_call: TRBV27; clone_size: -; cdr3_nt: TGTGCCAGCAGTTACAGGGGGGGGGCCAACGTCCTGACTTTC; cdr3_aa: CASSYRGGANVLTF
j_call: TRBJ1-4; d_call: -; v_call: TRBV21-1; clone_size: once; cdr3_nt: TGTGCCAGCAGCAAAGGCCCAAGACAGGGTCTTAATGAAAAACTGTTTTTT; cdr3_aa: CASSKGPRQGLNEKLFF
j_call: TRBJ2-6; d_call: -; v_call: TRBV24-1; clone_size: -; cdr3_nt: TGTGCCACCAGTGATCCTGGGTCTGGGGCCAACGTCCTGACTTTC; cdr3_aa: CATSDPGSGANVLTF
j_call: TRBJ2-1; d_call: TRBD2; v_call: TRBV5-1; clone_size: -; cdr3_nt: TGCGCCAGCAGCTTGCGAGCTAGCGGGAGTGGGAATGAGCAGTTCTTC; cdr3_aa: CASSLRASGSGNEQFF
j_call: TRBJ1-2; d_call: TRBD1; v_call: TRBV5-1; clone_size: -; cdr3_nt: TGCGCCAGCAGCCGAATGCTCACAGGGGGCGAAGGCTATGGCTACACCTTC; cdr3_aa: CASSRMLTGGEGYGYTF
j_call: TRBJ2-7; d_call: -; v_call: TRBV5-1; clone_size: -; cdr3_nt: TGCGCCAGCAGCTTGGTGGGGGCGGACCGTGGCTACGAGCAGTACTTC; cdr3_aa: CASSLVGADRGYEQYF
j_call: TRBJ1-4; d_call: TRBD1; v_call: TRBV27; clone_size: -; cdr3_nt: TGTGCCAGCGCCAACAGGGGAGGAGGTGAAAAACTGTTTTTT; cdr3_aa: CASANRGGGEKLFF